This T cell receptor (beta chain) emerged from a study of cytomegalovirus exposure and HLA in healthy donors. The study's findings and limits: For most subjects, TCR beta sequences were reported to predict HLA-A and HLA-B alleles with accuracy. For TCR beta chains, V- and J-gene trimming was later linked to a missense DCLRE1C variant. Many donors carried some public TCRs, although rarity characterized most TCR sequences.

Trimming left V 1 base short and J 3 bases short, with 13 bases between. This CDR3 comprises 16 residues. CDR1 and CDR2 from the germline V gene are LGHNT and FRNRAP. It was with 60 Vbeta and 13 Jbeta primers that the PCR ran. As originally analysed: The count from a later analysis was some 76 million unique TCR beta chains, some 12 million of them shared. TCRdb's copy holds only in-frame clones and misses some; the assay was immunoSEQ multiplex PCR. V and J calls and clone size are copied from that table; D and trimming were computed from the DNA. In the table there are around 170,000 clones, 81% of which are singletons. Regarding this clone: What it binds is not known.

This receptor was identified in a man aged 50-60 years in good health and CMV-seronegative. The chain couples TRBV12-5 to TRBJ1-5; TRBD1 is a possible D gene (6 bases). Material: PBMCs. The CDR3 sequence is CASGLEQGTTNQPQHF. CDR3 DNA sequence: TGTGCTAGTGGTTTGGAACAGGGCACCACCAATCAGCCCCAGCATTTT.